The 6 T cell receptor beta chains below come from one sample, sequenced in a study of human T cells and chemical hapten exposure. Time point here: patch test 2, 6 weeks after DPC sensitization. This sample's treatment: therapeutic diphenylcyclopropenone sensitization with weekly scalp DPC. TCRdb recomputed calls from the RACE reads with MiXCR, one row per CDR3 protein. The table has fewer than 90,000 distinct CDR3 sequences, around 6.7% seen once. The source was whole blood, collected in connection with sensitization to the hapten diphenylcyclopropenone (DPC). The receptors come from a woman in her 30s with alopecia areata. Some clones in this sample may be carry-over from other donors' samples.

This clonotype has ten or more counts. The junction shows a germline mismatch at one end, possibly a read error. The chain carries TRBV6-1 and TRBJ2-3; 7 bases map to TRBD2. Germline V CDR1 and CDR2: MNHNS, SASEGT. The CDR3 totals 11 residues. CDR3 DNA: TGTGCCAGCAGTGATCGGCTAGCGGAACATTTT. Its translation is CASSDRLAEHF.

A few counts support this clonotype. This CDR3 is CSASRGAAGANVLTF. In nucleotides, the CDR3 is TGCAGTGCTAGTCGGGGGGCAGCTGGGGCCAACGTCCTGACTTTC. The chain links TRBV20-1 to TRBJ2-6, with D possibly matching TRBD2 (7 bases). V lost 3 bases and J 2 bases, leaving 11 bases between the germline ends. The V gene's germline CDR1 is DFQATT and CDR2 SNEGSKA (reference sequence). This CDR3 has 15 amino acids.

This chain connects TRBV5-4 to TRBJ2-7; the D gene could be TRBD1 or TRBD2 (5 bases each). V shed 4 bases and J shed 3 bases, with 20 bases lying between them. Germline V CDR1 and CDR2: SGHNT, YYREEE (reference sequence). CDR3 length equals 16 residues. DNA of the CDR3: TGTGCCAGCAGCCCTGATCCGGGACCAACGAACTACGAGCAGTACTTC. Translated: CASSPDPGPTNYEQYF.

The chain joins TRBV27 to TRBJ1-6; D gene unclear. The V and J ends lost 4 bases and 0 bases respectively, with 10 bases between them. The CDR3 runs to 16 residues. Germline assignment: CDR1 MNHEY and CDR2 SMNVEV (reference sequence). The CDR3: CASSSRVSSYNSPLHF. The CDR3 region has the DNA TGTGCCAGCAGTTCGCGGGTGAGCTCCTATAATTCACCCCTCCACTTT.

This clonotype turned up a few times. The V and J genes are TRBV7-8 and TRBJ1-2; TRBD1 aligns across 8 bases. Looked up from germline, CDR1 is SGHVS and CDR2 is FQNEAQ. Trimming took 4 bases from V and 0 from J; bases not matched to a gene: 13. The CDR3 totals 18 residues. The CDR3 is CASSSPTGALSSNYGYTF. The CDR3, as DNA: TGTGCCAGCAGCTCCCCGACAGGGGCGCTTTCATCTAACTATGGCTACACCTTC.

V is TRBV2 and J is TRBJ2-3; no definite D call. The V gene lost 0 bases and the J gene lost 2 bases, with 6 bases spanning the gap. The CDR3 consists of 14 residues. CDR1 SNHLY and CDR2 FYNNEI come from the germline V gene. CDR3 amino acids: CASSEAFITDTQYF. CDR3 sequence (DNA): TGTGCCAGCAGTGAAGCGTTTATCACAGATACGCAGTATTTT.